Presented here are 5 T cell receptor beta chains from one specimen sequenced in a study of blood T cell repertoires in COVID-19 (TCRdb year 2020). Receptor amplification or capture employed the immunoSEQ multiplex PCR assay. TCRdb mirrors the immuneACCESS table, restricted to in-frame sequences. Some clones are absent from its copies; in checked studies, under half trace to an unresolved V gene, and the reason for the others is unknown. The sample has 200,000 or so clones on record, about 85% of them singletons. The ten largest make up under 14% of the sample. The sequenced sample consisted of PBMCs or T cells enriched from blood (not recorded which). These receptors originate from a man younger than 45 who had recovered from COVID-19.

V gene TRBV5-6 combines with J gene TRBJ2-7; unclear D gene. The V end lost 4 bases, the J end lost 1 base, and 9 bases lay between the germline ends. The CDR3 loop spans 13 amino acids. Germline V gives CDR1 SGHDT, CDR2 YYEEEE. The chain's CDR3 is CASSLYNSYEQYF. The CDR3 nucleotides read TGTGCCAGCAGCCTATATAATTCCTACGAGCAGTACTTC. Filled out from reference TRBV5-6 and TRBJ2-7, the complete variable domain reads DAGVTQSPTHLIKTRGQQVTLRCSPKSGHDTVSWYQQALGQGPQFIFQYYEEEERQRGNFPDRFSGHQFPNYSSELNVNALLLGDSALYLCASSLYNSYEQYFGPGTRLTVT.

This chain uses TRBV28 with TRBJ1-6; D is uncertain. There are 14 residues in the CDR3. The V gene lost 6 bases and the J gene lost 8 bases, with 14 bases spanning the gap. The V gene's germline CDR1 is MDHEN and CDR2 SYDVKM. The CDR3 region is CASRSGVGYSPLHF. CDR3 coding DNA: TGTGCCAGCAGGTCCGGGGTAGGGTATTCACCCCTCCACTTT.

In nucleotides, the CDR3 is TGCGCCAGCAGCCCTGGTGGGACAGGGGATCAGTGGTCACCCCTCCACTTT. It yields the protein CASSPGGTGDQWSPLHF. The chain couples TRBV5-1 to TRBJ1-6; the match to TRBD1 covers 10 bases. V trimming: 4 bases; J trimming: 10 bases; junction bases outside the gene matches: 14. The germline V gene encodes CDR1 SGHRS and CDR2 YFSETQ. This CDR3 contains 17 residues.

This clone was detected only a few times. The chain recombines TRBV11-2 with TRBJ1-2; D gene uncertain. Trimming took off 5 bases at V and 8 bases at J, with 12 bases between the two ends. The germline CDR1 and CDR2 sequences are SGHAT and FQNNGV. There are 12 residues in the CDR3. The CDR3 bases are TGTGCCAGCAGCGCGGGGTTATGGGGCTACACCTTC. Its protein product is CASSAGLWGYTF.

V is TRBV19 and J is TRBJ2-2; 8 nucleotides align to TRBD2. V was pared by 5 bases and J by 5 bases, with 7 bases of the junction left unmatched. The germline V gene has CDR1 LNHDA and CDR2 SQIVND (reference sequence). This CDR3 is built from 15 residues. In nucleotides, the CDR3 is TGTGCCAGTAGTCGAGCGGGAGTCAATACCGGGGAGCTGTTTTTT. This encodes CASSRAGVNTGELFF.